This is a list of T cell receptor beta chains from one sample in a study of T cell changes during pregnancy in multiple sclerosis. Data came from immunoSEQ multiplex PCR; TCRdb stores just in-frame clones and leaves some out. Among about 31,000 clones listed, about nine tenths were seen once. The sequencing used CD8+ T cells from peripheral blood mononuclear cells, collected in the second trimester of pregnancy. All receptors come from a female donor with multiple sclerosis, enrolled in a pregnancy study. The CDR3 runs from the conserved cysteine through the conserved F or W. The D gene is left open where the match is weak. Where a row states a size, it is once, few, many or the class of an expanded clone; other rows omit it.

>NA|TRBD2|TRBJ2-1|TRBV19
TGTGCCAGTAGCCTAACTAGCGGGAGGTTCTCCTACAATGAGCAGTTCTTC
CASSLTSGRFSYNEQFF
>NA|NA|TRBJ2-2|TRBV19
TGTGCCAGTAGTATCCGACAGAACACCGGGGAGCTGTTTTTT
CASSIRQNTGELFF
>NA|TRBD2|TRBJ2-7|TRBV6-5
TGTGCCAGCAGTTACTCGACTAGCGCACACTCCTACGAGCAGTACTTC
CASSYSTSAHSYEQYF
>once|TRBD2|TRBJ2-1|TRBV29-1
TGCAGCGTTCGTGACGGGAGGGCCGGCTCCTACAATGAGCAGTTCTTC
CSVRDGRAGSYNEQFF
>NA|TRBD1|TRBJ1-1|TRBV28
TGTGCCAGCAGTTTAGGACAGGGGGGCACTGAAGCTTTCTTT
CASSLGQGGTEAFF
>NA|TRBD2|TRBJ2-7|TRBV14
TGTGCCAGCAGTTACCCTAGCGGGAGCCCTGGGGGATTGGGGTACTTC
CASSYPSGSPGGLGYF
>NA|NA|TRBJ2-3|TRBV15
TGTGCCACCAGCAGAGAGACAGTTCCAGATACGCAGTATTTT
CATSRETVPDTQYF
>NA|TRBD2|TRBJ2-3|TRBV12-5
TGTGCTACCCAAGTTAGCGGGAGCCCCGGGAGTACGCAGTATTTT
CATQVSGSPGSTQYF
>NA|TRBD1|TRBJ2-7|TRBV7-9
TGTGCCAGCAGCTTATCCGCGACAGGGGATTACGAGCAGTACTTC
CASSLSATGDYEQYF
>NA|NA|TRBJ2-2|TRBV30
TGTGCCTGGAGTGTACTAGGAGACGGGGAGCTGTTTTTT
CAWSVLGDGELFF
>NA|TRBD2|TRBJ2-5|TRBV29-1
TGCAGCGTTGTCTTTAGGTCTAGCGGAGTGCAAGAGACCCAGTACTTC
CSVVFRSSGVQETQYF
>NA|NA|TRBJ1-1|TRBV4-2
TGTGCCAGCAGCCAAGGGGCCGGGACTTCCGTCACTGAAGCTTTCTTT
CASSQGAGTSVTEAFF
>once|NA|TRBJ2-5|TRBV30
TGTGCCTGGAGTGACCCCACCCGGGGGAAGGAGACCCAGTACTTC
CAWSDPTRGKETQYF
>NA|NA|TRBJ2-5|TRBV6-5
TGTGCCAGCAGTTACTATGGTGACTCCCTCGGAAAGACCCAGTACTTC
CASSYYGDSLGKTQYF
>NA|TRBD1|TRBJ2-7|TRBV28
TGTGCCAGCAGTGGGTTACGGACAGGCTACGAGCAGTACTTC
CASSGLRTGYEQYF
>NA|NA|TRBJ2-2|TRBV27
TGTGCCAGCAGTGGGGGCGAGGGGCCCTACACCGGGGAGCTGTTTTTT
CASSGGEGPYTGELFF
>NA|NA|TRBJ2-5|TRBV19
TGTGCCAGTAGGGGGCTCCTAGGTACCCAGTACTTC
CASRGLLGTQYF
>once|NA|TRBJ2-5|TRBV5-1
TGCGCCAGCAGGAGTCCCGGCGGGGAGACCCAGTACTTC
CASRSPGGETQYF
>NA|NA|TRBJ2-6|TRBV6-4
TGTGCCAGCAGTGACGACGGGGTTAGCTCTGGGGCCAACGTCCTGACTTTC
CASSDDGVSSGANVLTF
>NA|TRBD1|TRBJ2-5|TRBV27
TGTGCCAGCAGTCCCCAGTATAGACAGGGCCTGCGGGAGACCCAGTACTTC
CASSPQYRQGLRETQYF
>NA|TRBD2|TRBJ2-3|TRBV28
TGTGCCAGCAGTGACCGGACTAGCGGGACAGATACGCAGTATTTT
CASSDRTSGTDTQYF
>once|TRBD2|TRBJ2-1|TRBV6-5
TGTGCCAGCAGTTACGGGCTTAGCGGGAGTGTCGATGAGCAGTTCTTC
CASSYGLSGSVDEQFF
>few|NA|TRBJ2-1|TRBV4-2
TGTGCCAGCAGCCAAGAGATCCAGGACAATGAGCAGTTCTTC
CASSQEIQDNEQFF
>NA|NA|TRBJ2-1|TRBV19
TGTGCCAGTAGGGTGGGGCCCGCGGAGTTCTTC
CASRVGPAEFF
>NA|NA|TRBJ2-2|TRBV5-1
TGCGCCAGCAGCTTAGAGTTCACCGGGGAGCTGTTTTTT
CASSLEFTGELFF
>NA|NA|TRBJ2-5|TRBV7-9
TGTGCCAGCAGCTTAGTTTCTGCAGGGGCGGAGACCCAGTACTTC
CASSLVSAGAETQYF
>NA|TRBD1|TRBJ1-4|TRBV29-1
TGCAGCGTCCTGGGACAGGGGGTCGAAAAACTGTTTTTT
CSVLGQGVEKLFF
>NA|NA|TRBJ1-5|TRBV7-8
TGTGCCAGCAGCTTTGGAGTAGGTAAGCCCCAGCATTTT
CASSFGVGKPQHF
>NA|TRBD1|TRBJ2-1|TRBV19
TGTGCCAGTAGACCAGACAGGGGGCTTTACAATGAGCAGTTCTTC
CASRPDRGLYNEQFF
>NA|NA|TRBJ2-1|TRBV5-5
TGTGCCAGCAGCGCCCTGGGACAAGGGGAAGGCAATGAGCAGTTCTTC
CASSALGQGEGNEQFF
>NA|NA|TRBJ2-3|TRBV6-6
TGTGCCAGCAGTTACCCCGGGAGCGATACGCAGTATTTT
CASSYPGSDTQYF
>NA|NA|TRBJ1-5|TRBV27
TGTGCCAGCAGTTTCGGGTTTAGCAATCAGCCCCAGCATTTT
CASSFGFSNQPQHF
>NA|NA|TRBJ2-2|TRBV9
TGTGCCAGCAGCGTAGGCTCCCCTAACGGGGAGCTGTTTTTT
CASSVGSPNGELFF
>NA|TRBD2|TRBJ2-5|TRBV6-5
TGTGCCAGCAGTTACCTGCGGGAGCGGGAGACCCAGTACTTC
CASSYLRERETQYF
>NA|TRBD1|TRBJ2-7|TRBV11-1
TGTGCCAGCAGCTTAGGCTTAGGGACAGAATACGAGCAGTACTTC
CASSLGLGTEYEQYF
>NA|NA|TRBJ2-1|TRBV7-9
TGTGCCAGCAGCTTAGGCAGCGGGTTCTCCTACAATGAGCAGTTCTTC
CASSLGSGFSYNEQFF
>NA|NA|TRBJ2-1|TRBV19
TGTGCCAGTAGTATGGCGGCGTCAGGGTACAATGAGCAGTTCTTC
CASSMAASGYNEQFF
>NA|TRBD2|TRBJ2-6|TRBV28
TGTGCCAGCAGTTTCAGCGGGGACCTATACCCTAGTTCTGGGGCCAACGTCCTGACTTTC
CASSFSGDLYPSSGANVLTF
>NA|TRBD2|TRBJ2-7|TRBV5-5
TGTGCCAGCTGGGATCCTAGCGGGAGCTCCTACGAGCAGTACTTC
CASWDPSGSSYEQYF
>NA|TRBD1|TRBJ1-2|TRBV29-1
TGCAGCGTTGAAGATTTGGACAGGGGCTATGGCTACACCTTC
CSVEDLDRGYGYTF
>NA|TRBD1|TRBJ2-5|TRBV7-9
TGTGCCAGCAGCTGGTTTGGGCAGGGGGCCGAGACCCAGTACTTC
CASSWFGQGAETQYF
>NA|NA|TRBJ2-1|TRBV7-9
TGTGCCAGCACCCCTCGGGGGACCCCTTCTAATGAGCAGTTCTTC
CASTPRGTPSNEQFF
>NA|NA|TRBJ2-7|TRBV29-1
TGCAGCGTTGAAATGTCAGTTAATGAGCAGTACTTC
CSVEMSVNEQYF
>NA|TRBD1|TRBJ2-2|TRBV18
TGTGCCAGCTCACCGGGACAGGGGGCGTCCACCGGGGAGCTGTTTTTT
CASSPGQGASTGELFF